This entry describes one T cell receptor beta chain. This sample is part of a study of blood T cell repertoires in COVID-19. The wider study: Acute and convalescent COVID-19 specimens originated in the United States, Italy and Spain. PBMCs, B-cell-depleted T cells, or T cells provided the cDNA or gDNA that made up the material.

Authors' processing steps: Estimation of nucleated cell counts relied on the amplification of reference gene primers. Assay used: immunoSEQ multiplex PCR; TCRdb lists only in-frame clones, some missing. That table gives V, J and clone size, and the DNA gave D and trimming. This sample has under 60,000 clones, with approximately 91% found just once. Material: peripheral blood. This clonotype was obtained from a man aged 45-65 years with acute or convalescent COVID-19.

CDR3 sequence reads: CASSLGGSSNEQFF. CDR3 coding DNA: TGTGCCAGCAGCTTGGGCGGGAGTTCTAATGAGCAGTTCTTC. V usage is TRBV11-3 and J usage is TRBJ2-1, with 7 bases aligning to TRBD2. CDR1 SGHNT and CDR2 YENEEA come from the germline V gene. The CDR3 spans 14 residues. V gave up 3 bases and J gave up 7 bases; unmatched junction bases: 6.